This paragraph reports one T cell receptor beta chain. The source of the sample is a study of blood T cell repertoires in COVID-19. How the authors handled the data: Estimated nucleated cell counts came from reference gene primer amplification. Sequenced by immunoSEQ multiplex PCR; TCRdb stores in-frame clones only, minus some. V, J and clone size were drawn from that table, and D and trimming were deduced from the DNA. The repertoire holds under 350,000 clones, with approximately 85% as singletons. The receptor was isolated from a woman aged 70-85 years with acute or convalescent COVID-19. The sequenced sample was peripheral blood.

The CDR3 nucleotides are TGTGCCAGCAGCCAACTAGCGGGGGAAGAGACCCAGTACTTC. This gives the protein CASSQLAGEETQYF. The chain carries TRBV3-1 (or the pseudogene TRBV3-2) and TRBJ2-5, with 10 bases fitting TRBD2. J gave up 3 bases and V 2 bases, and 0 bases lay outside the gene matches. Per the germline V gene, CDR1 is LGHDT and CDR2 is YNNKEL (reference sequence). The CDR3 covers 14 residues.